These 5 T cell receptor beta chains were all obtained from the same sample, sequenced in a study of blood T cell repertoires in COVID-19. TCRdb's copy holds only in-frame clones and misses some; the assay was immunoSEQ multiplex PCR. Counted here are fewer than 120,000 clones, 65% to 90% occurring once; the ten biggest clones make up 16%. The specimen was peripheral blood. These receptors all stem from a woman between 55 and 75 years old with acute or convalescent COVID-19.

The genes are TRBV2 and TRBJ1-2; TRBD1 is a possible D gene (5 bases). CDR1 is SNHLY, CDR2 FYNNEI, per germline. The ends were cut back, 8 bases at V and 4 bases at J, with 8 bases in the middle. This CDR3 is 11 amino acids long. The DNA of the CDR3 is TGTGCCAGCGACAGCTTCTATGGCTACACCTTC. It translates to CASDSFYGYTF.

The chain has TRBV10-3 and TRBJ1-1; 8 nucleotides line up with TRBD1. The CDR3 length is 13 residues. Germline-derived CDR1 and CDR2 are ENHRY and SYGVKD. J lost 1 base, V lost 7 bases, and 2 bases had no gene match. The CDR3 DNA reads as TGTGCCATCAAACAGGGGGAGAACACTGAAGCTTTCTTT. It specifies CAIKQGENTEAFF.

The chain links TRBV7-9 to TRBJ1-5; D is perhaps TRBD1 (5 bases). CDR3 length equals 17 residues. Looked up from germline, CDR1 is SEHNR and CDR2 is FQNEAQ (reference sequence). The V gene lost 5 bases and the J gene lost 7 bases, with 24 bases spanning the gap. In DNA, the CDR3 is TGTGCCAGCAGCGCCTGGGGGGGGGAGGCCGAGGGACAGCCCCAGCATTTT. Residues: CASSAWGGEAEGQPQHF.

This chain joins TRBV7-2 and TRBJ2-5, with 13 bases fitting TRBD2. The CDR3 runs 16 residues. V lost 1 base, J lost 5 bases, and 4 bases stayed unmatched. CDR1 is SGHTA, CDR2 FQGNSA, per germline. CDR3 sequence: CASSLGLAGGVETQYF. CDR3 in DNA: TGTGCCAGCAGCTTAGGACTAGCGGGGGGAGTGGAGACCCAGTACTTC.

This chain uses TRBV27 with TRBJ2-7, with TRBD2 matching over 9 bases. With V trimmed by 8 bases and J by 4 bases, 21 bases remained unmatched. The CDR3 runs 18 residues. Germline CDR1 is MNHEY and CDR2 is SMNVEV (reference sequence). CDR3 loop: CASPWFASGVLSLYEQYF. CDR3 bases: TGTGCCAGCCCTTGGTTTGCTAGCGGGGTCTTGTCTTTATACGAGCAGTACTTC.